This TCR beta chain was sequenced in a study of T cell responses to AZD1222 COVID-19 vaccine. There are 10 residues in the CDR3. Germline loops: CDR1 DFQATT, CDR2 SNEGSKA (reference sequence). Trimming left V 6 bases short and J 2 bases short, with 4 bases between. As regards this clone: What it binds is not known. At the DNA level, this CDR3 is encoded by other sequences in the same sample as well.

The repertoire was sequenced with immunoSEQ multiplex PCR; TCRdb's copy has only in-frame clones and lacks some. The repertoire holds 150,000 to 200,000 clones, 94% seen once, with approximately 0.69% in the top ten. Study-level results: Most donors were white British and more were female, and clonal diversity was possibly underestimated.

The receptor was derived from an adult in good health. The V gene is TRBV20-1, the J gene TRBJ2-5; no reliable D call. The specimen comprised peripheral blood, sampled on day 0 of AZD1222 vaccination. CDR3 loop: CSASQETQYF. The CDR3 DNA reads TGCAGTGCGAGTCAAGAGACCCAGTACTTC.